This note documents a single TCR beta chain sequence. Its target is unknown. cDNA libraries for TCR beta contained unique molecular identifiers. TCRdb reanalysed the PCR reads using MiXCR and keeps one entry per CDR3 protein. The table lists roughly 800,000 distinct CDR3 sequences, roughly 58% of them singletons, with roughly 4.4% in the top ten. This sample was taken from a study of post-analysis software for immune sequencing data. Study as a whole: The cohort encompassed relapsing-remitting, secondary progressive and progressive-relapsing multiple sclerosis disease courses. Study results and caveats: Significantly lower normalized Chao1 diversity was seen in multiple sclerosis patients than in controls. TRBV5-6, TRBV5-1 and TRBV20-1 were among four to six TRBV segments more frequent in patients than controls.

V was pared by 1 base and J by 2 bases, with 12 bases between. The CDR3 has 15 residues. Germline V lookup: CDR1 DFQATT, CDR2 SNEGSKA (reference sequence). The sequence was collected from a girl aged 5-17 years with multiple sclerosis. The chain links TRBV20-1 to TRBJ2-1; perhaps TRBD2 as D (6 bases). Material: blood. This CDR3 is CSARAGSGTYNEQFF. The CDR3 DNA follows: TGCAGTGCTAGAGCGGGTAGCGGTACCTACAATGAGCAGTTCTTC.